This T cell receptor beta chain was sequenced in a study of blood T cell repertoires in COVID-19. As for the study in general: The United States, Italy and Spain provided the acute and convalescent COVID-19 samples. Sources were T cells, B-cell-depleted T cells, or PBMCs; the material itself was cDNA or gDNA.

As handled by the study authors: Researchers report that nucleated cell counts were estimated from reference gene primer amplification. The assay was immunoSEQ multiplex PCR, and TCRdb's table has in-frame clones only and misses some. V and J calls plus clone size are reproduced from that table; the DNA served to infer D and trimming. The sample holds more than 100,000 clones, about 85% seen once. V shed 4 bases, J shed 2 bases, and the junction held 5 bases outside the gene matches. The germline V gene has CDR1 SGHRS and CDR2 YFSETQ. The CDR3 sequence is 15 residues long. This TCR came from a man older than 75 with acute or convalescent COVID-19. The sample consisted of peripheral blood. The chain uses TRBV5-1 and TRBJ1-4; 7 nucleotides line up with TRBD1. The CDR3 bases are TGCGCCAGCAGCGACCCGACAGGGACTAATGAAAAACTGTTTTTT. It specifies CASSDPTGTNEKLFF.